One sample yielded the 20 T cell receptor beta chains listed below, sequenced in a study of T cells in Graves' hyperthyroidism and ophthalmopathy. RNA transcripts were the template for amplifying TCR beta CDR3 regions. The primer set for the first-round RT-PCR of the TCR CDR3 was HTBI. Each CDR3 protein is one row after TCRdb ran MiXCR on the multiplex PCR reads. The sample gives 620,000 or so distinct CDR3 sequences, about 15% of which show up once; about an eighth is in the top ten. What was sequenced was blood. The source of these receptors is a woman in her 50s with Graves' ophthalmopathy.

DNA of the CDR3: TGTGCCAGCACCCAACGAGAGAGGGGATACGAGCAGTACTTC. The encoded protein is CASTQRERGYEQYF. The chain employs TRBV6-2 or TRBV6-3 and TRBJ2-7; the D call may be TRBD1 or TRBD2 (5 bases each). V gave up 7 bases and J gave up 4 bases, with 17 bases separating them. Germline CDR1 and CDR2: MNHEY and SVGEGT. The CDR3 length is 14 residues.

This clonotype was recorded a few times. The chain joins TRBV27 to TRBJ2-1; 7 bases are shared with TRBD1. The CDR3 is made up of 14 amino acids. Germline values: CDR1 MNHEY, CDR2 SMNVEV (reference sequence). V was clipped by 3 bases and J by 5 bases; unmatched bases: 4. The CDR3 DNA reads as TGTGCCAGCAGTTTGGGGCAGGGGGACAATGAGCAGTTCTTC. It encodes CASSLGQGDNEQFF.

This clonotype showed up many times. V gene TRBV20-1 combines with J gene TRBJ1-2; maybe TRBD1 (5 bases). The CDR3 is 14 amino acids. Trimming took off 4 bases at V and 2 bases at J, with 14 bases between the two ends. Germline CDR1 reads DFQATT; CDR2 reads SNEGSKA (reference sequence). The CDR3 here is CSAISGGGNYGYTF. The CDR3 bases are TGCAGTGCTATCTCCGGGGGAGGAAACTATGGCTACACCTTC.

This clonotype was observed at least ten times. The rearrangement joins TRBV30 to TRBJ2-3; TRBD1 matches at 11 bases. V lost 5 bases and J lost 4; bases outside the gene matches: 8. Germline lookup yields CDR1 GTSNPN and CDR2 SVGIG (reference sequence). The CDR3 is made up of 15 amino acids. CDR3 protein: CAWDPGQGDSDTQYF. For the CDR3, the DNA is TGTGCCTGGGATCCGGGACAGGGGGACTCAGATACGCAGTATTTT. Based on the CDR3 plus reference TRBV30 and TRBJ2-3, the full variable domain is SQTIHQWPATLVQPVGSPLSLECTVEGTSNPNLYWYRQAAGRGLQLLFYSVGIGQISSEVPQNLSASRPQDRQFILSSKKLLLSDSGFYLCAWDPGQGDSDTQYFGPGTRLTVL.

This clonotype was observed at least ten times. The chain recombines TRBV5-1 with TRBJ2-7, with D possibly matching TRBD1 (6 bases). Germline CDR1 reads SGHRS; CDR2 reads YFSETQ. The CDR3 length is 16 residues. Trimming shortened V by 4 bases and J by 2 bases, and 19 bases separated the two germline ends. The CDR3 sequence: CASSPRTGTWPYEQYF. The CDR3 region has the DNA TGCGCCAGCAGCCCGCGGACCGGGACATGGCCCTACGAGCAGTACTTC. The variable domain in full, completed from reference TRBV5-1 and TRBJ2-7, reads KAGVTQTPRYLIKTRGQQVTLSCSPISGHRSVSWYQQTPGQGLQFLFEYFSETQRNKGNFPGRFSGRQFSNSRSEMNVSTLELGDSALYLCASSPRTGTWPYEQYFGPGTRLTVT.

This clonotype was detected only once. V and J are TRBV7-2 and TRBJ2-5; TRBD1 matches 8 bases. CDR3 length: 16 residues. CDR1 SGHTA and CDR2 FQGNSA come from the germline V gene. The V gene end was trimmed by 1 base and the J gene end by 5 bases; junction bases not matched to a gene: 9. The chain's CDR3 is CASSLGGQGPGETQYF. Written as DNA, the CDR3 is TGTGCCAGCAGCTTAGGAGGACAGGGCCCTGGGGAGACCCAGTACTTC.

This clonotype came up many times. The V and J genes are TRBV20-1 and TRBJ2-5; D is perhaps TRBD1 (6 bases). Germline V gene sequence: CDR1 DFQATT, CDR2 SNEGSKA (reference sequence). Trimming cost V 0 bases and J 1 base, with 15 bases left between them. This CDR3 is 16 amino acids long. CDR3 in amino acids: CSAREPSTGIQETQYF. The CDR3 DNA is TGCAGTGCTAGAGAACCGTCGACAGGAATCCAAGAGACCCAGTACTTC.

As for this clonotype: Possible read error: a much larger clone is one base away. V is TRBV2 and J is TRBJ1-5; D call uncertain. Germline values: CDR1 SNHLY, CDR2 FYNNEI. The CDR3 runs 14 residues. The DNA of the CDR3 is TGTGCCAGCGGTGAGTGGTCGGCCAATCAGCCCCAGCATTTT. It codes for CASGEWSANQPQHF.

This clonotype was picked up many times. The CDR3 loop is CASSLVAGQVHEQYF. CDR3 sequence (DNA): TGTGCCAGCAGCTTAGTAGCGGGACAAGTCCACGAGCAGTACTTC. The chain has TRBV7-8 and TRBJ2-7; 8 bases are a match to TRBD2. The CDR3 covers 15 residues. CDR1 and CDR2 from the germline V gene are SGHVS and FQNEAQ. Trimming at V came to 1 base and at J to 5 bases, leaving 7 bases not matched to a gene. Full variable domain (outside the CDR3, taken from reference TRBV7-8 and TRBJ2-7): GAGVSQSPRYKVAKRGQDVALRCDPISGHVSLFWYQQALGQGPEFLTYFQNEAQLDKSGLPSDRFFAERPEGSVSTLKIQRTQQEDSAVYLCASSLVAGQVHEQYFGPGTRLTVT.

In its sample, this clonotype was seen many times. The chain links TRBV20-1 to TRBJ2-5; no definite D call. The CDR3 totals 12 residues. The germline V gene has CDR1 DFQATT and CDR2 SNEGSKA (reference sequence). Between the trimmed V and J ends, which lost 3 bases and 2 bases, there was a span of 7 bases. CDR3 region: CSASGRQETQYF. For the CDR3, the DNA is TGCAGTGCTAGTGGTCGGCAAGAGACCCAGTACTTC.

This clonotype was detected ten times or more. V usage is TRBV6-6 and J usage is TRBJ1-1, with D perhaps TRBD1 (5 bases). This CDR3 region has 16 residues. Trimming left V 0 bases short and J 4 bases short, with 15 bases between. CDR1 is MNHNY, CDR2 SVGAGI, per germline (reference sequence). In DNA, the CDR3 is TGTGCCAGCAGTTACTCGAGTTTGCCCGGGGGCACTGAAGCTTTCTTT. As protein: CASSYSSLPGGTEAFF.

This clonotype was seen repeatedly, ten times or more. The CDR3 sequence: CASSLVGGKAYEQYF. CDR3 coding DNA: TGTGCCAGCAGTTTAGTGGGGGGAAAAGCCTACGAGCAGTACTTC. The chain employs TRBV28 and TRBJ2-7; a weak D match, TRBD2 (6 bases). Germline-derived CDR1 and CDR2 are MDHEN and SYDVKM. This CDR3 spans 15 amino acids. V shed 2 bases and J shed 2 bases, with 13 bases lying between them.

The CDR3 spells CASSYGQGAGSPLHF. The CDR3 nucleotides are TGTGCCAGCAGCTACGGACAGGGGGCAGGTTCACCCCTCCACTTT. This sequence joins TRBV7-9 and TRBJ1-6, with 11 bases lining up with TRBD1. This CDR3 has 15 amino acids. The junction had 5 bases not matched to a gene; V was cut back by 4 bases and J by 9 bases. Germline CDR1 is SEHNR and CDR2 is FQNEAQ (reference sequence).

This clonotype occurred many times. The J gene is TRBJ1-1, the V gene TRBV20-1; no firm D call. Trimming pared 0 bases from V and 1 base from J, leaving 9 bases between. This CDR3 has 14 residues. The germline V gene encodes CDR1 DFQATT and CDR2 SNEGSKA (reference sequence). DNA for the CDR3: TGCAGTGCTAGAGATCTGGACCCGAACACTGAAGCTTTCTTT. Translation: CSARDLDPNTEAFF.

This clonotype was picked up a small number of times. The V gene is TRBV30, the J gene TRBJ1-1, with TRBD1 matching over 9 bases. There are 15 residues in the CDR3. Germline CDR1 GTSNPN, CDR2 SVGIG (reference sequence). Trimming took 1 base from V and 7 from J; bases not matched to a gene: 10. CDR3 amino acids: CAWSDPGQGFFEAFF. CDR3 DNA sequence: TGTGCCTGGAGTGACCCGGGACAGGGTTTTTTTGAAGCTTTCTTT. The full variable domain, rest sourced from reference TRBV30 and TRBJ1-1, is SQTIHQWPATLVQPVGSPLSLECTVEGTSNPNLYWYRQAAGRGLQLLFYSVGIGQISSEVPQNLSASRPQDRQFILSSKKLLLSDSGFYLCAWSDPGQGFFEAFFGQGTRLTVV.

Many counts were recorded for this clonotype. The chain carries TRBV18 and TRBJ1-1; D ambiguous. V gave up 3 bases and J gave up 11 bases, with 13 bases separating them. The CDR3 has 12 residues. CDR1 and CDR2 from the germline V gene are KGHSH and LQKENI. The DNA for the CDR3 is TGTGCCAGCTCACCCCCGGACGGTCGGGCTTTCTTT. It encodes CASSPPDGRAFF.

The chain recombines TRBV7-9 with TRBJ1-4, with D tentatively TRBD1 (5 bases). V lost 5 bases, J lost 4 bases, and 17 bases lay in between. The CDR3 sequence is 16 residues long. Germline values: CDR1 SEHNR, CDR2 FQNEAQ (reference sequence). This chain's CDR3 is CASSQTLRGLNEKLFF. The CDR3 DNA reads TGTGCCAGCAGCCAGACCCTCCGGGGCCTTAATGAAAAACTGTTTTTT.

This clonotype was seen only a few times. The chain couples TRBV7-6 to TRBJ1-1; no definite D call. CDR3 length: 15 amino acids. The germline CDR1 and CDR2 sequences are SGHVS and FNYEAQ. Trimming removed 5 bases at V and 2 bases at J, with 15 bases between. CDR3 DNA: TGTGCCAGCAGCCTCGGACCGTCGGGAAACACTGAAGCTTTCTTT. Translated: CASSLGPSGNTEAFF.

The CDR3 bases are TGCGCCAGCAGCTTGGCGGCAGGGAGTCCCGGGGAGCTGTTTTTT. This sequence encodes CASSLAAGSPGELFF. The chain links TRBV5-1 to TRBJ2-2, with D perhaps given as TRBD1 or TRBD2 (5 bases each). Germline loops: CDR1 SGHRS, CDR2 YFSETQ. The CDR3 contains 15 residues. Trimming cost V 0 bases and J 6 bases, with 12 bases left between them.

This clonotype was seen many times. The genes are TRBV6-1 and TRBJ1-1; D is perhaps TRBD1 (5 bases). The germline V gene has CDR1 MNHNS and CDR2 SASEGT. V was trimmed by 7 bases and J by 1 base, leaving 13 bases between them. This CDR3 contains 14 residues. The CDR3 region is CASNTRGANTEAFF. DNA for the CDR3: TGTGCCAGCAATACGAGGGGTGCGAACACTGAAGCTTTCTTT.